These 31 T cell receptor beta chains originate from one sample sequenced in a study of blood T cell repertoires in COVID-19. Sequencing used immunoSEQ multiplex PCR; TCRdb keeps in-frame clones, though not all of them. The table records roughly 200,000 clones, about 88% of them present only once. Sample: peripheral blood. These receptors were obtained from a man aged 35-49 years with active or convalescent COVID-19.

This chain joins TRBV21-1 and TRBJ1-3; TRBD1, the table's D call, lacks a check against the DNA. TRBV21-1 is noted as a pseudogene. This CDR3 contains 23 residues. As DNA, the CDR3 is TGTGCCAGCAGCAAATGGAGGATAGTATTAGGGACAGGCGCACCCTGCTCTGGAAACACCATATATTTT. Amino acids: CASSKWRIVLGTGAPCSGNTIYF.

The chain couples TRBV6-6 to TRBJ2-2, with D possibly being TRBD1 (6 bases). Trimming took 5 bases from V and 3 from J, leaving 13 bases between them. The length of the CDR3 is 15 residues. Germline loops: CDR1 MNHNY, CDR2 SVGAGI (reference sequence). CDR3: CASSRTDPDTGELFF. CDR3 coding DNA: TGTGCCAGCAGTCGGACAGACCCCGACACCGGGGAGCTGTTTTTT.

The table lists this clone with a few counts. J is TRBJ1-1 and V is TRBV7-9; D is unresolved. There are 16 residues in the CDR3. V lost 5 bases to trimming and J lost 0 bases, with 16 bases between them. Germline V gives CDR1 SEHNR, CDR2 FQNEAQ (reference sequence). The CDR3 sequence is CASSQTRHPMNTEAFF. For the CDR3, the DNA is TGTGCCAGCAGCCAAACCCGACACCCCATGAACACTGAAGCTTTCTTT.

The CDR3 reads CAITKEREEAFF. The CDR3 bases are TGTGCCATCACCAAAGAAAGAGAAGAAGCTTTCTTT. The chain couples TRBV10-3 to TRBJ1-1; no clear D gene. Germline V CDR1 and CDR2: ENHRY, SYGVKD. Trimming cost V 7 bases and J 8 bases, with 14 bases left between them. This CDR3 is 12 amino acids long.

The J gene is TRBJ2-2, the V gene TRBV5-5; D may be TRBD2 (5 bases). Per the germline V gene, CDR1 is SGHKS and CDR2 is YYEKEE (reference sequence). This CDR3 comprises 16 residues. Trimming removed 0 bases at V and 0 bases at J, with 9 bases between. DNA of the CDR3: TGTGCCAGCAGCTTGGGTGGAGGTACGAACACCGGGGAGCTGTTTTTT. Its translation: CASSLGGGTNTGELFF.

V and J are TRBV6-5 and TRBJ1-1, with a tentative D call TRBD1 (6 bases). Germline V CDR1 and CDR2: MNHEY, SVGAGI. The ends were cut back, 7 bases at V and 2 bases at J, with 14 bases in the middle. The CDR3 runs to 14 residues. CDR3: CASTDRRINTEAFF. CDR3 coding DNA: TGTGCCAGCACAGACAGGCGAATTAACACTGAAGCTTTCTTT.

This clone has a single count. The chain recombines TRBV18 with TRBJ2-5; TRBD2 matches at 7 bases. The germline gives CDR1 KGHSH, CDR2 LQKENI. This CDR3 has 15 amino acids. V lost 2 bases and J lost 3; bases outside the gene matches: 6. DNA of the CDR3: TGTGCCAGCTCACCAAGAGGGCTAGCGGAAGAGACCCAGTACTTC. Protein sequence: CASSPRGLAEETQYF.

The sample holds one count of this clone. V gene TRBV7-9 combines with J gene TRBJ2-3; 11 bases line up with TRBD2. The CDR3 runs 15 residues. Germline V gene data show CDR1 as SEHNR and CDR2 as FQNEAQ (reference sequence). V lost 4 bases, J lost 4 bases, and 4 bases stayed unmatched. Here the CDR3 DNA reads TGTGCCAGCAGCTCTAGCGGGAGGTGGGCAGATACGCAGTATTTT. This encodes CASSSSGRWADTQYF.

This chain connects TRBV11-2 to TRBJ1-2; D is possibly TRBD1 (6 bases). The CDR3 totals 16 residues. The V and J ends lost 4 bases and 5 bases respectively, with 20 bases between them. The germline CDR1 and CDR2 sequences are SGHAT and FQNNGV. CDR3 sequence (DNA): TGTGCCAGCAGCTCCTCTGACCACAGGGTGCAGTATGGCTACACCTTC. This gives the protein CASSSSDHRVQYGYTF.

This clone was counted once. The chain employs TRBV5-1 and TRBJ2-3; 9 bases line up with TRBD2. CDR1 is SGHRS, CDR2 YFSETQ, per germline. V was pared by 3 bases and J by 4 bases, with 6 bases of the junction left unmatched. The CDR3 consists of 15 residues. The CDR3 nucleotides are TGCGCCAGCAGCTACTCCGGGACTAGCTCAGATACGCAGTATTTT. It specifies CASSYSGTSSDTQYF. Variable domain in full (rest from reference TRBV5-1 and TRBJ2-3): KAGVTQTPRYLIKTRGQQVTLSCSPISGHRSVSWYQQTPGQGLQFLFEYFSETQRNKGNFPGRFSGRQFSNSRSEMNVSTLELGDSALYLCASSYSGTSSDTQYFGPGTRLTVL.

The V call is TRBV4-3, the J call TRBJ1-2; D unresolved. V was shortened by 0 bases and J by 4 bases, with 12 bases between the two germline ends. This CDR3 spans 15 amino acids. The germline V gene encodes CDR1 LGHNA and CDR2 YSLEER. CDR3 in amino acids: CASSQDPQASYGYTF. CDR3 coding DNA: TGCGCCAGCAGCCAAGATCCCCAGGCGAGCTATGGCTACACCTTC.

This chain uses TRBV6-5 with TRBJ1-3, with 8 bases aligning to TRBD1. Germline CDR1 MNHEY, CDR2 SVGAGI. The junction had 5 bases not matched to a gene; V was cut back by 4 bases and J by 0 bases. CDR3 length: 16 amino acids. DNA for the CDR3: TGTGCCAGCAGTTCGGGACAGGACCTCTCTGGAAACACCATATATTTT. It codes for CASSSGQDLSGNTIYF.

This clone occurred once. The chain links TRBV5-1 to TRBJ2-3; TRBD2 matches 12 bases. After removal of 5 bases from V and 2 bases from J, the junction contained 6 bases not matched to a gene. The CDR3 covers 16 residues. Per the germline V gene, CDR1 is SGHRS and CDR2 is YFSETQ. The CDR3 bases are TGCGCCAGCAGAGAGGGACTAGCGGGCCTCACAGATACGCAGTATTTT. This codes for CASREGLAGLTDTQYF.

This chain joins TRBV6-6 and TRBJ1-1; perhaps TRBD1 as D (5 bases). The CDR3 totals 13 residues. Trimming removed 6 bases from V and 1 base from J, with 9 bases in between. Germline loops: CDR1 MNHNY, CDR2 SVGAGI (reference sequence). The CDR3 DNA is TGTGCCAGCAGCCTGGGGGGGAACACTGAAGCTTTCTTT. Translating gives CASSLGGNTEAFF.

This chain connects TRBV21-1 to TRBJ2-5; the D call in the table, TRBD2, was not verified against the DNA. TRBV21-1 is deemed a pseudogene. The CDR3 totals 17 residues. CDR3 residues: CASSKKSGGIQKETQYF. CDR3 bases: TGTGCCAGCAGCAAAAAAAGCGGGGGGATTCAAAAAGAGACCCAGTACTTC.

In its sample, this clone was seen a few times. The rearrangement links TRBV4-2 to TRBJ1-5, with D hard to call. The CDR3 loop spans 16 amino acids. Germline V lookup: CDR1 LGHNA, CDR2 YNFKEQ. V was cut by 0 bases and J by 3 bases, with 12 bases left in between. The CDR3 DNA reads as TGTGCCAGCAGCCAAGATTACGGGCGGGTCAATCAGCCCCAGCATTTT. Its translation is CASSQDYGRVNQPQHF.

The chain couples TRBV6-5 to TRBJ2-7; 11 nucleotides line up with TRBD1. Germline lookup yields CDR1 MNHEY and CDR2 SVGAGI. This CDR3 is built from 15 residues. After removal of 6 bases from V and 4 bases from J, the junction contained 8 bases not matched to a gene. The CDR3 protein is CASSSRTGGNYEQYF. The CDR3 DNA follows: TGTGCCAGCAGCTCCCGGACAGGGGGCAATTACGAGCAGTACTTC.

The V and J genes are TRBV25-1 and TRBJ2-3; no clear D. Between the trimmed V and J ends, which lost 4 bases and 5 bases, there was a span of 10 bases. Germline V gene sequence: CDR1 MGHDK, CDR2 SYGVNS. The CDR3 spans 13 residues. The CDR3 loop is CASSVPLKDTQYF. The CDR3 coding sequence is TGTGCCAGCAGTGTCCCCCTTAAAGATACGCAGTATTTT. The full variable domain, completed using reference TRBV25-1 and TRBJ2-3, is EADIYQTPRYLVIGTGKKITLECSQTMGHDKMYWYQQDPGMELHLIHYSYGVNSTEKGDLSSESTVSRIRTEHFPLTLESARPSHTSQYLCASSVPLKDTQYFGPGTRLTVL.

The CDR3 bases are TGCGCCAGCAGCTTGGTACGGGTGACGAACACCGGGGAGCTGTTTTTT. Translated: CASSLVRVTNTGELFF. The rearrangement uses TRBV5-1 and TRBJ2-2; D gene uncertain. The CDR3 spans 16 residues. Germline values: CDR1 SGHRS, CDR2 YFSETQ. Trimming left V 0 bases short and J 0 bases short, with 9 bases between.

This chain's CDR3 is CASSKTLAGGTGELFF. In DNA form, the CDR3 reads TGTGCCAGCAGCAAAACCCTAGCGGGGGGGACCGGGGAGCTGTTTTTT. This chain uses TRBV3-1 (or the pseudogene TRBV3-2) with TRBJ2-2; 12 bases map to TRBD2. The CDR3 length is 16 residues. The junction had 6 bases not matched to a gene; V was cut back by 5 bases and J by 5 bases. Germline V gives CDR1 LGHDT, CDR2 YNNKEL (reference sequence).

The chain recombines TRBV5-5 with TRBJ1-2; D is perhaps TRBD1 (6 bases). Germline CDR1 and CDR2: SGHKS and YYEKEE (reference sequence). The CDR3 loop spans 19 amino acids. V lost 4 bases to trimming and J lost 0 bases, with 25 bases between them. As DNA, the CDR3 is TGTGCCAGCAGCCCCCGGATGTGGACAGAAATGAATACTAACTATGGCTACACCTTC. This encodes CASSPRMWTEMNTNYGYTF.

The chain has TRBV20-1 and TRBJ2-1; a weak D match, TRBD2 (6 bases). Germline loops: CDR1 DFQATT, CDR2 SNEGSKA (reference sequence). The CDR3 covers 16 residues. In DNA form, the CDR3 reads TGCACCGCTAGTTCCAGGGCTGCGGGATCCTACAATGAGCAGTTCTTC. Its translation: CTASSRAAGSYNEQFF.

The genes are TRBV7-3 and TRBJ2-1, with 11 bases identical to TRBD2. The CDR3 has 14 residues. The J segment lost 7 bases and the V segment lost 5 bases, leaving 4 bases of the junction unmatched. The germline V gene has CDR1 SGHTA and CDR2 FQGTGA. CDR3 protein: CASSLAGGKNEQFF. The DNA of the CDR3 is TGTGCCAGCAGCCTAGCGGGGGGTAAGAATGAGCAGTTCTTC.

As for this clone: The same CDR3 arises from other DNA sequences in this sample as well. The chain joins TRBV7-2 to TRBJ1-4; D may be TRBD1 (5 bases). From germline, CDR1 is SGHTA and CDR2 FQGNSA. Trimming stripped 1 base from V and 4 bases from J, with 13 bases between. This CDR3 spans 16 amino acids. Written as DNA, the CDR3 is TGTGCCAGCAGCTTAGGAGGTCAGGGTTATAATGAAAAACTGTTTTTT. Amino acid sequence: CASSLGGQGYNEKLFF.

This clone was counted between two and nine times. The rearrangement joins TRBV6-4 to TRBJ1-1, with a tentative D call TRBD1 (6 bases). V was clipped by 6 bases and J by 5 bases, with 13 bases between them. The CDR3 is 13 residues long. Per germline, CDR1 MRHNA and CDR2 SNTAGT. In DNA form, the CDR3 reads TGTGCCAGCAGCGCTACCAGGGGAACTGAAGCTTTCTTT. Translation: CASSATRGTEAFF.

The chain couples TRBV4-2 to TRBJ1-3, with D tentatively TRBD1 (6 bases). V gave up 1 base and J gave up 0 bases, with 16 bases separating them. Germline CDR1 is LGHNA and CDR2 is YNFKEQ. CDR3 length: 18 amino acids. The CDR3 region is CASSQVTGHLNSGNTIYF. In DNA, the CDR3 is TGTGCCAGCAGCCAAGTGACGGGACACCTGAACTCTGGAAACACCATATATTTT.

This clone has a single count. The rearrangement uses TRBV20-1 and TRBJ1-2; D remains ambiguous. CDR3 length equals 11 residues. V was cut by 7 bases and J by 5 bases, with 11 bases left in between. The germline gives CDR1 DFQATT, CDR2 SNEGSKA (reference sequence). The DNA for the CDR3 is TGCAGTGGACGGCAGGTTTATGGCTACACCTTC. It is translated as CSGRQVYGYTF.

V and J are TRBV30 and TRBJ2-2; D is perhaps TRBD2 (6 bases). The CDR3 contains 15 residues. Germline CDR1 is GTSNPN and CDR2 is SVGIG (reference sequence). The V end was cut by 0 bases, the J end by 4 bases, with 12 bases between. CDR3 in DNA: TGTGCCTGGAGTGTTATAGCGGTCGGCACCGGGGAGCTGTTTTTT. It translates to CAWSVIAVGTGELFF.

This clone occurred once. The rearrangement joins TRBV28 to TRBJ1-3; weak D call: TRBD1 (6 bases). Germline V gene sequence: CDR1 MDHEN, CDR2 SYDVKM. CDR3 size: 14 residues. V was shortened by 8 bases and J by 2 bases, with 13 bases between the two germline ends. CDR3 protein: CASHEGGPGNTIYF. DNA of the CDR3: TGTGCCAGCCACGAGGGGGGGCCTGGAAACACCATATATTTT.

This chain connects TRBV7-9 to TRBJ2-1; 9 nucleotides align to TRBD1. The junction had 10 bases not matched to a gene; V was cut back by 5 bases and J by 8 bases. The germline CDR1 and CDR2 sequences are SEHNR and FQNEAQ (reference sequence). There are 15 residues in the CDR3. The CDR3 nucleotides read TGTGCCAGCAGCACCGGGACAGGGAATATTGATGAGCAGTTCTTC. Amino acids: CASSTGTGNIDEQFF.

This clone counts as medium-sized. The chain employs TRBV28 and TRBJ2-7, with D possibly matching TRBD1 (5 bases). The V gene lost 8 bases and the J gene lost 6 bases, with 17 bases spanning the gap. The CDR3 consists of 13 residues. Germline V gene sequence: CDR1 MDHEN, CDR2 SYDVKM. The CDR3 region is CASELAGKSEQYF. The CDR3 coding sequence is TGTGCCAGCGAGTTGGCAGGGAAGAGCGAGCAGTACTTC.